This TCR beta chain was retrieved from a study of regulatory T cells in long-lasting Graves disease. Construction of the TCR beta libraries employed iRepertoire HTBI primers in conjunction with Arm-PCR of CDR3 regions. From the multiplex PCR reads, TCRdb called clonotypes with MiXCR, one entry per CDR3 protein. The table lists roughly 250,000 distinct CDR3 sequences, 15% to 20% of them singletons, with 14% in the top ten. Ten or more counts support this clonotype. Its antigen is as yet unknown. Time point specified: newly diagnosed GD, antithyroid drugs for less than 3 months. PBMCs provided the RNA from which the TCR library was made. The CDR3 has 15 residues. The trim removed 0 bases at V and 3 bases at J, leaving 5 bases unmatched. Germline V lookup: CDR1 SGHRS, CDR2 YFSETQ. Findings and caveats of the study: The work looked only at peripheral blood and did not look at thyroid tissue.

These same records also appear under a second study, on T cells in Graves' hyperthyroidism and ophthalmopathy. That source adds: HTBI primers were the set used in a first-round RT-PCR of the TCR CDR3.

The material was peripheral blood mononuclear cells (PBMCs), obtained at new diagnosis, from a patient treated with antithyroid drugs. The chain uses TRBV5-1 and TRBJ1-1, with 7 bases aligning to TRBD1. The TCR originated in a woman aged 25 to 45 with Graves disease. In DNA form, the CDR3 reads TGCGCCAGCAGCTTGGCGGGACAGATGCACACTGAAGCTTTCTTT. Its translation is CASSLAGQMHTEAFF.